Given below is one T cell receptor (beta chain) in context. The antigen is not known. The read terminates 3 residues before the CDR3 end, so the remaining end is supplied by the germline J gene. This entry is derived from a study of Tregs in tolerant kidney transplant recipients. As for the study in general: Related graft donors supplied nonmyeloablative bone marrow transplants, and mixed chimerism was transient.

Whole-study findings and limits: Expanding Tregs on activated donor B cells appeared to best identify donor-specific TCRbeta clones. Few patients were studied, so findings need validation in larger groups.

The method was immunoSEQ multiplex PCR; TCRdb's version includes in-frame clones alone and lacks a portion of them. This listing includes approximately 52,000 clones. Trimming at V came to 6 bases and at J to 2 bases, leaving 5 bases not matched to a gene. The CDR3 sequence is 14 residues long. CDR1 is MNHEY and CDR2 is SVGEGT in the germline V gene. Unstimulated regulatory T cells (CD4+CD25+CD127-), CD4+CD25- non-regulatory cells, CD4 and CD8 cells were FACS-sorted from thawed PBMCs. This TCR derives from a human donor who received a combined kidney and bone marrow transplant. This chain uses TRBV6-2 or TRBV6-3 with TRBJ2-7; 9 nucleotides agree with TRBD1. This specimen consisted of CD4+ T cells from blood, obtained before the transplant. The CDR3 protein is CASRPGTGTYEQYF. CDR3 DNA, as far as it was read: TGTGCCAGCAGGCCCGGGACAGGGACCTACGAG.